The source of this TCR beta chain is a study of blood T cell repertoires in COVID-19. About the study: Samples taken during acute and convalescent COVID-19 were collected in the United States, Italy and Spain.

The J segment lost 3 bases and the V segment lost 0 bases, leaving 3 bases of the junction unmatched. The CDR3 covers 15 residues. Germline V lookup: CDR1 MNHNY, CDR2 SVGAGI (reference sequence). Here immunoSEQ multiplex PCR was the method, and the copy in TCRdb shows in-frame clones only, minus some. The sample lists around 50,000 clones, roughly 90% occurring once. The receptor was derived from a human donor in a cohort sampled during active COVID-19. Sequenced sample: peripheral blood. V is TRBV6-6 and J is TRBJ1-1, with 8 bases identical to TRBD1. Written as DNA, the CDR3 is TGTGCCAGCAGTTACTCGGACAGGGAGGACACTGAAGCTTTCTTT. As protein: CASSYSDREDTEAFF.